This T cell receptor (beta chain) was profiled in a study of CD8 T cells in Susac syndrome (dated by TCRdb to between 2019 and 2020). Regarding the research as a whole: The study used repertoire sequencing to test whether antigen drove CD8+ T cell activation and differentiation in Susac syndrome. The paper's findings and limits, for the study overall: The study acknowledged that relatively few individuals were included in the TCR sequencing and HLA analysis.

The CDR3 sequence holds 14 residues, the cysteine and phenylalanine included. The only DNA kept is the CDR3, 42 bases in frame from the first base. The germline V gene encodes CDR1 SGHRS and CDR2 YFSETQ. V and J are trimmed by 5 bases and 5 bases, and the gene matches miss 9 bases of the junction. Peripheral blood CD8+ and CD4+ T cells from healthy donors, Susac syndrome patients and multiple sclerosis patients were profiled using high-throughput TCR beta sequencing. The healthy donors served as controls matched for age and sex. Bulk CD8+ and CD4+ T cells were purified by magnetic negative isolation, while CD8+ TEMRA cells were enriched using FACS. Blood was collected in EDTA tubes and processed within 24 hours, with PBMCs isolated through density gradient centrifugation. PBMCs destined for TCR sequencing were cryopreserved in liquid nitrogen and later thawed in a 37 °C water bath. Purity of sorted or isolated CD4+, CD8+ and CD8+ TEMRA cells was at least 90%.

Worth noting for this clonotype: Its binding antigen is unknown. Base quality data are lacking; no much larger clone is found one base away.

RNA was extracted with the RNeasy kit and roughly 0.45 to 1 ug was reverse transcribed using random hexamers. The immunoSEQ multiplex PCR assay, covering 54 Vbeta and 13 Jbeta segments, was used to amplify TCR beta CDR3 regions. Bias from PCR amplification was corrected by using a synthetic template baseline for primer optimization and for computational correction. For the original study's pipeline: Reads were assigned to V, D and J genes according to IMGT and analyzed in immunoSEQ Analyzer, with only productive sequences retained. Clonality was computed as one minus Shannon entropy normalized by log2 of the number of productive unique sequences. Public and private clones were assessed among the 100 most prevalent clones of each patient and control. A clone was defined as Susac-specific if it was absent from the healthy and MS cohorts, from 1052 published viral clones and from other ImmuneACCESS disease sequences. TCRdb ran its own pipeline on the public reads, namely fastp trimming at Q25 and MiXCR clone calling, and kept in-frame beta chains. Rows are unified per CDR3 protein, each entry keeping the most common DNA and genes. These V and J calls rely on TCRdb rather than the paper's analysis. Counted in this sample were approximately 120,000 distinct CDR3 sequences; approximately 96% of them appeared once. The ten biggest clones cover roughly 0.08% of the sample.

This TCR was sampled from a human donor in good health. In this chain, TRBV5-1 is recombined with TRBJ2-7; the central 8 bases match TRBD1. The sequencing input was CD4+ T cells from PBMCs. The CDR3 amino acid sequence is: CASSWGQEMDEQYF. In nucleotides, the sequence is TGCGCCAGCAGTTGGGGACAGGAAATGGACGAGCAGTACTTC.